Given below is one T cell receptor beta chain in context. Its cognate antigen is unknown. This entry is derived from a study of Ad26.COV2.S vaccination and SARS-CoV-2 variants. Clones were read by immunoSEQ multiplex PCR, and TCRdb kept only the in-frame ones, dropping some. The sample has under 500,000 clones, around 92% seen once; the top ten hold over 1.5%. General study results and limits: Those who received vaccine or placebo ended up with similar non-spike TCR breadth.

Treatment here: approximately 18 received Ad26.COV2.S at low or high dose, single or two shots; about 5 received placebo; per-sample allocation not given. It was on day 63 after the first vaccine or placebo injection that samples were taken. The administered vaccine (an Ad26 vector) expressed Wuhan-strain SARS-CoV-2 spike. The length of the CDR3 is 16 residues. Deletions cut 4 bases from V and 3 bases from J, with 19 bases between. In germline, CDR1 is MGHRA, CDR2 YSYEKL. The TCR comes from a person between 18 and 65 years old who received the Ad26.COV2.S COVID-19 vaccine or a placebo. This specimen consisted of peripheral blood, obtained in a trial of Ad26.COV2.S vaccine versus placebo. This sequence joins TRBV4-1 and TRBJ2-7; possible D gene TRBD1, 6 bases. The CDR3 DNA is TGCGCCAGCAGCCCGGTGCGGTGGGGGCAGAGCTACGAGCAGTACTTC. It is translated as CASSPVRWGQSYEQYF.